This TCR beta chain stems from a study of Ad26.COV2.S vaccination and SARS-CoV-2 variants (dated by TCRdb to the early 2020s). For the wider study: Vaccine-arm donors came from COV1001, a multicentre, randomized, double-blind, placebo-controlled phase I-IIa trial of Ad26.COV2.S in healthy adults. Ad26.COV2.S was administered intramuscularly at a dose of 5x10^10 or 1x10^11 viral particles, either as one shot or as two shots given 56 days apart. TCRbeta repertoire sequencing served as the tool for gauging how specific and how broad the SARS-CoV-2-reactive T cell receptors were following Ad26.COV2.S vaccination. A total of 32 samples were included in the TCR-sequenced set, comprising 19 Ad26.COV2.S vaccine recipients, 5 placebo recipients and 8 SARS-CoV-2 convalescent individuals. Trial participants were randomized into five groups of five: low-dose or high-dose Ad26.COV2.S given once or twice, or placebo on both occasions. Blinding of investigators to trial group allocation was maintained during experiments and outcome assessment. General conclusions and limits of the study: Comparing responses between vaccine doses or regimens was not something the study was powered to do. Higher spike-specific TCR breadth was observed in Ad26.COV2.S recipients than in placebo recipients (P = 0.0014). After vaccination, spike-specific CD8+ and CD4+ T cell responses were reported to show substantial breadth. The authors noted that the TCR breadth and depth analyses may have underestimated total T cell responses. Comparable non-spike TCR breadth was observed between vaccine and placebo recipients, consistent with only spike being contained in the vaccine.

CDR1 and CDR2 (MNHEY, SVGAGI) derive from the germline V gene. Trimming takes 2 bases from V and 6 bases from J, and the germline ends sit 10 bases apart. The CDR3 spans 13 residues, from the cysteine through the phenylalanine. The retained sequence is limited to the CDR3, 39 bases, with the frame set at the first base. Comment on this clone: This clone's antigen is unknown. Qualities for individual bases were not recorded, and no much larger clone is one base off.

The treatment or condition label corresponds to: roughly 19 received Ad26.COV2.S at low or high dose, single or two shots; roughly five received placebo; per-sample allocation not given. Repertoires of vaccine and placebo recipients were sequenced from samples collected on day 63 after the first injection. In Cohort 1b, 25 adults aged 18-55 years were enrolled at a single site in Boston, USA, between 29 July and 7 August 2020. As a vaccine, Ad26.COV2.S was a replication-incompetent adenovirus type 26 vector that expressed a prefusion-stabilized SARS-CoV-2 spike protein derived from the original Wuhan strain. The immunoSEQ Assay was used to sequence TCRbeta CDR3 regions. After extraction, genomic DNA underwent amplification by bias-controlled multiplex PCR, followed by high-throughput sequencing. As for the original processing: Collapsing and filtering of sequences were performed to quantify the absolute abundance of each unique TCRbeta CDR3 region. T cell fraction was estimated by normalization of TCRbeta template counts to usable DNA, with usable DNA being measured through amplification of reference genes present in all nucleated cells. Repertoire TCRs were annotated as SARS-CoV-2-specific when V gene, CDR3 amino acid sequence and J gene were exactly matched to a known reactive TCR set. The reference SARS-CoV-2 TCR set was obtained from MIRA and was filtered for enrichment in COVID-19-positive ImmuneCODE repertoires, whereby public or cross-reactive TCRs were removed. Drawing on the MIRA antigens, annotated TCRs were analysed further at the level of specific ORF or position within ORF. Depth was the summed frequency of annotated unique rearrangements, while breadth was defined as annotated unique rearrangements over total unique productive rearrangements. Group comparisons of TCR breadth used two-sided Wilcoxon rank-sum tests. Drawn from immuneACCESS, this table holds only the in-frame rearrangements with V and J called that TCRdb kept. Clones are partly lost; checked studies trace under half to an unresolved V gene and leave the rest unexplained. V, J and clone size are taken as reported in that table, and D and trimming were inferred from the DNA itself. This sample is represented by approximately 410,000 clones; 80% to 95% of them were singletons. The leading ten clones occupy roughly 1.7% of the sample.

The source of this sequence is a person aged 18-65 years who received the Ad26.COV2.S COVID-19 vaccine or a placebo. The V and J segments used are TRBV6-5 and TRBJ1-2; the D segment could be TRBD1, given 5 matching bases. Specimen: peripheral blood, collected in a trial of Ad26.COV2.S vaccine versus placebo. The CDR3 loop reads CASSYAGSNGYTF. Here is the DNA: TGTGCCAGCAGTTACGCAGGGTCGAATGGCTACACCTTC.